This T cell receptor beta chain emerged from a study of CD8 T cells in ankylosing spondylitis. Quantitative barcoded 5'-RACE was used to prepare TCR beta libraries. TCRdb re-derived calls from the 5' RACE reads in MiXCR, one entry per CDR3 protein. The sample records 650,000 to 800,000 distinct CDR3 sequences, 15% to 20% being singletons. This clonotype was seen repeatedly, ten times or more. The antigen is not known. V was pared by 2 bases and J by 7 bases, with 12 bases between. The CDR3 runs to 13 residues. The germline V gene has CDR1 MDHEN and CDR2 SYDVKM. Study results and limitations: The study identified a TCR beta motif of seven or eight highly homologous variants that appeared characteristic of ankylosing spondylitis blood. With a CD8+ phenotype, disease-linked clones were relatively rare in peripheral blood. The clones that were linked to disease were reported to be significantly enriched in matched synovial fluid samples from ankylosing spondylitis patients.

The sequence was obtained from a male donor with ankylosing spondylitis. J is TRBJ2-7 and V is TRBV28; D is ambiguous. The sequenced sample was blood, either unsorted or a sorted T cell fraction (not recorded which). As DNA, the CDR3 is TGTGCCAGCAGTTTACTCGTAATTGGGGAGCAGTACTTC. Residues: CASSLLVIGEQYF.